Listed here is a single T cell receptor (beta chain). Its target antigen remains unknown. No base quality information exists; no much larger clone differs at one position. These data originate in a study of beta chain features in type 1 diabetes (dated by TCRdb to 2017 to 2018). Regarding the study in general: Patients and healthy donors did not differ in mean age, gender distribution, total cell number or subset yield. Across all samples, fewer than 110,000,000 sorted cells were examined, and cell number per subset correlated strongly with RNA yield. In the study, recently diagnosed type 1 diabetes patients and matched healthy donors were compared on the TCRB repertoires of their sorted circulating CD4+ T cell subsets. Naive and central memory subsets were obtained from all 30 or so donors, but regulatory and stem cell-like memory subsets were isolated from only 8 patients and roughly eight healthy donors.

Trimming costs V 3 bases and J 0 bases, and their ends lie 17 bases apart. The CDR3, from cysteine to phenylalanine, totals 17 residues. Only the CDR3 portion is preserved as DNA: 51 bases, with reading frame beginning at the first base. Based on the germline V gene, the CDR1 and CDR2 sequences are SGHTA and FQGNSA. All of the isolated RNA was reverse transcribed with the High Capacity cDNA Reverse Transcription Kit, so expressed TCRB transcripts were sequenced. Deep immunoSEQ sequencing was performed on naive, central memory and regulatory T cell samples, with an average of roughly 3.6 million total reads per sample. Sorted cells were lysed in RLT buffer and RNA was extracted with DNase-treated RNeasy Micro or Mini kits, depending on cell number. To prevent cross-contamination, every cell subset was processed on its own, while patient and healthy donor samples were processed together. The immunoSEQ multiplex PCR was used to amplify TCRB sequences from cDNA, yielding 87-bp fragments that span the CDR3 region. Amplicons were sequenced on the Illumina HiSeq platform. Per the authors' processing: Synthetic template baselines were used to correct PCR bias computationally, reads within Hamming distance 2 were collapsed, and singletons that could not be merged were discarded. Reads were aligned against IMGT so that V, D and J genes, CDR3 length and insertions or deletions at six rearrangement sites could be assigned. Within each subset, clonotype counts were normalized to sorted cell number, after which true diversity and Gini coefficients were computed with the tcR R package. Repertoire sharing was quantified using the overlap coefficient calculated on TCRB nucleotide sequences. As a proxy for the pre-selection repertoire, out-of-frame TCRB sequences from naive cells were analyzed. TCRdb retrieved this table from immuneACCESS and kept in-frame rearrangements only. Not all clones are present; in checked studies, unresolved V genes account for under half, and no reason is known for the remainder. D and trimming come from the DNA, and the V and J calls and clone size come from that table. The sample contains 550,000 to 850,000 clones, roughly 13% of them found a single time. The leading ten clones occupy less than 0.025% of the sample.

From each donor, a single peripheral blood sample of around 0.12 L on average was drawn into heparinised tubes. A BD FACSAria II and a panel including CD45RO, CCR7, CD25, CD127, CD95 and CD27 were used to sort naive, central memory, regulatory and stem cell-like memory CD4+ T cells. A purity above 95% was achieved for all sorted populations. PBMCs were separated immediately by Lymphoprep density gradient centrifugation and were stained directly, without being cultured. Samples were stained and sorted in pairs, with one healthy donor and one patient per experiment, so that batch effects were minimized. General findings and caveats noted by the study authors: Sequencing cDNA rather than genomic DNA could over-represent highly expressing activated cells, although activation and CD3 levels did not differ between groups. At VDJ recombination sites, type 1 diabetes patients had fewer insertions and more deleted nucleotides, which implies abnormalities in thymic rearrangement. Type 1 diabetes patients showed a moderate but significant shortening of TCRB CDR3 length in all four CD4+ subsets. PCR may preferentially amplify shorter templates, but because patient and control samples were amplified and corrected together, any resulting skew would affect both groups equally. Because small numbers of individuals were included in the HLA sub-analyses, any influence of HLA type on TCRB rearrangement was left unresolved. Naive, central memory and regulatory TCRB repertoires appeared to be more alike among patients than among healthy donors.

Sequences were obtained from naive CD4+ T cells from blood. The sample's cell subset or site label, decoded: true naive CD4+ T cells. This receptor was identified in a man between 18 and 35 years old with type 1 diabetes. The rearranged chain carries TRBV7-2 and TRBJ1-1, and TRBD1 may be the D gene, going by 5 matching bases. The DNA reads TGTGCCAGCAGCTTCCCCCGCGGGGGAGGGGTGAACACTGAAGCTTTCTTT. Protein translation: CASSFPRGGGVNTEAFF.